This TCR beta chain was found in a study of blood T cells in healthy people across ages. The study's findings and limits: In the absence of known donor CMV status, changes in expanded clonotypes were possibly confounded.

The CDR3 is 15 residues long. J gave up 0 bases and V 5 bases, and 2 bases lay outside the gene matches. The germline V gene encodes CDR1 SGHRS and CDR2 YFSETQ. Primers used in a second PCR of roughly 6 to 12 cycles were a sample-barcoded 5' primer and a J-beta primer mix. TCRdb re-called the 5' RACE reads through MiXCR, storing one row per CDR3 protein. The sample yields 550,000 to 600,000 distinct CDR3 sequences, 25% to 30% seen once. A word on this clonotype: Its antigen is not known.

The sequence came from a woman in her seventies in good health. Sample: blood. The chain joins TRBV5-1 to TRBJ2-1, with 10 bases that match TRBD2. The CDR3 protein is CASSRTSGSYNEQFF. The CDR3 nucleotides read TGCGCCAGCAGTCGGACTAGCGGCTCCTACAATGAGCAGTTCTTC.